This T cell receptor beta chain was identified during a study of T cells in localized non-small cell lung cancer. The CDR3 sequence is 12 residues long. Looked up from germline, CDR1 is MNHNY and CDR2 is SVGAGI (reference sequence). Trimming at V came to 6 bases and at J to 6 bases, leaving 2 bases not matched to a gene. The table came from immunoSEQ multiplex PCR; TCRdb's copy has only in-frame clones and leaves some out. The table shows tens of thousands of clones, with 93% occurring only once. Findings of the study overall: Blood T cell density predicted longer survival; adjacent-lung clonality, shorter.

Points on this clone: Its target is not known.

The V gene is TRBV6-6, the J gene TRBJ2-1, with 7 bases that match TRBD1. The sample consisted of peripheral blood, taken before any cancer treatment. This clonotype was sampled from an older female donor with stage I lung adenocarcinoma. CDR3 DNA sequence: TGTGCCAGCAGCCAGGGGGTCAATGAGCAGTTCTTC. Translating it yields CASSQGVNEQFF.